These 29 T cell receptor beta chains originate from one sample sequenced in a study of lymphopenia after photon versus proton radiotherapy. Some clones are missing from TCRdb's copy, which holds only in-frame ones; the method was immunoSEQ multiplex PCR. The sample carries 30,000 to 40,000 clones, under 90% recorded once. The source material was peripheral blood, sampled from a patient treated with proton-based radiotherapy. The receptor source for this set is a woman between 65 and 79 years old with pancreatic cancer.

The chain combines TRBV4-3 with TRBJ1-2; 11 bases match TRBD1. V shed 4 bases and J 1 base; nucleotides not matched to a gene: 2. The CDR3 covers 15 residues. Looked up from germline, CDR1 is LGHNA and CDR2 is YSLEER. The DNA for the CDR3 is TGCGCCAGCAGCCCGGGACAGGGGGTTAACTATGGCTACACCTTC. Protein: CASSPGQGVNYGYTF.

This clone was picked up one time. Other DNA sequences from this sample encode an identical CDR3 as well. The rearrangement links TRBV18 to TRBJ2-7, with D hard to call. The ends were cut back, 2 bases at V and 4 bases at J, with 3 bases in the middle. The CDR3 is 11 amino acids. Germline CDR1 and CDR2: KGHSH and LQKENI. CDR3 in amino acids: CASSPEYEQYF. DNA of the CDR3: TGTGCCAGCTCACCAGAGTACGAGCAGTACTTC.

This clone came up once. V is TRBV6-5 and J is TRBJ1-1; TRBD1 is a possible D gene (5 bases). The V gene's germline CDR1 is MNHEY and CDR2 SVGAGI. The CDR3 runs 14 residues. V was cut by 7 bases and J by 4 bases, with 16 bases left in between. CDR3 DNA: TGTGCCAGCAACGGACAAAAAGGGCCCACTGAAGCTTTCTTT. Translating it yields CASNGQKGPTEAFF.

V is TRBV4-1 and J is TRBJ1-5; 8 bases align to TRBD1. J was trimmed by 7 bases and V by 0 bases; bases with no gene match: 14. Germline V CDR1 and CDR2: MGHRA, YSYEKL. The CDR3 spans 18 residues. CDR3 loop: CASSQDLAGRGQGQPQHF. The CDR3 coding sequence is TGCGCCAGCAGCCAAGATCTGGCCGGCAGGGGGCAGGGCCAGCCCCAGCATTTT.

This rearrangement joins TRBV5-6 to TRBJ1-1; D gene unclear. The CDR3 is made up of 16 amino acids. CDR1 and CDR2 from the germline V gene are SGHDT and YYEEEE. V lost 4 bases to trimming and J lost 2 bases, with 18 bases between them. The CDR3 reads CASSPLVGQANTEAFF. CDR3 DNA sequence: TGTGCCAGCAGCCCCCTCGTCGGGCAGGCAAACACTGAAGCTTTCTTT. Using reference TRBV5-6 and TRBJ1-1 for the parts outside the CDR3, the full variable domain is DAGVTQSPTHLIKTRGQQVTLRCSPKSGHDTVSWYQQALGQGPQFIFQYYEEEERQRGNFPDRFSGHQFPNYSSELNVNALLLGDSALYLCASSPLVGQANTEAFFGQGTRLTVV.

The chain employs TRBV28 and TRBJ1-4; no definite D call. V lost 2 bases and J lost 0, with 10 bases in between. The CDR3 sequence is 16 residues long. CDR1 and CDR2 (germline): MDHEN, SYDVKM. The CDR3 DNA is TGTGCCAGCAGTTTAAGCGGAACCGCAACTAATGAAAAACTGTTTTTT. It specifies CASSLSGTATNEKLFF. Variable domain in full (rest from reference TRBV28 and TRBJ1-4): DVKVTQSSRYLVKRTGEKVFLECVQDMDHENMFWYRQDPGLGLRLIYFSYDVKMKEKGDIPEGYSVSREKKERFSLILESASTNQTSMYLCASSLSGTATNEKLFFGSGTQLSVL.

The chain recombines TRBV6-5 with TRBJ1-1; no firm D call. The CDR3 has 12 residues. Looked up from germline, CDR1 is MNHEY and CDR2 is SVGAGI. V dropped 0 bases and J dropped 11 bases, with 10 bases sitting between them. CDR3 protein: CASSYSSISAFF. The CDR3 nucleotides are TGTGCCAGCAGTTACTCGAGTATTTCGGCTTTCTTT.

The chain combines TRBV7-2 with TRBJ1-5; no clear D gene. The length of the CDR3 is 14 residues. In germline, CDR1 is SGHTA, CDR2 FQGNSA. Trimming removed 0 bases at V and 7 bases at J, with 10 bases between. The CDR3 sequence is CASSLAPKVQPQHF. The DNA of the CDR3 is TGTGCCAGCAGCTTAGCCCCGAAGGTCCAGCCCCAGCATTTT.

This rearrangement joins TRBV9 to TRBJ2-3; 16 nucleotides agree with TRBD2. V lost 2 bases, J lost 10 bases, and 10 bases stayed unmatched. This CDR3 is 17 amino acids long. CDR1 is SGDLS, CDR2 YYNGEE, per germline. The CDR3 protein is CASSVGTSGRGANPQYF. CDR3 bases: TGTGCCAGCAGCGTCGGGACTAGCGGGAGGGGCGCCAATCCGCAGTATTTT.

The rearrangement uses TRBV27 and TRBJ2-7, with 12 bases matching TRBD2. This CDR3 spans 14 amino acids. Germline CDR1 and CDR2: MNHEY and SMNVEV (reference sequence). Trimming cost V 6 bases and J 4 bases; bases outside gene matches: 4. The DNA for the CDR3 is TGTGCCAGCAGCATGACTAGCGGGAGATACGAGCAGTACTTC. Protein product: CASSMTSGRYEQYF.

This chain's CDR3 is CASSDRVGNGYTF. The CDR3 DNA follows: TGTGCCAGCAGTGATCGCGTGGGTAACGGCTACACCTTC. The chain carries TRBV6-1 and TRBJ1-2; D remains ambiguous. The germline V gene encodes CDR1 MNHNS and CDR2 SASEGT. Trimming pared 3 bases from V and 8 bases from J, leaving 13 bases between. CDR3 length: 13 residues.

This sequence joins TRBV25-1 and TRBJ2-1; 11 nucleotides match TRBD2. Unmatched junction bases numbered 11, after V lost 4 bases and J lost 9 bases. The CDR3 is made up of 16 amino acids. Germline V CDR1 and CDR2: MGHDK, SYGVNS. The CDR3: CASSALTSGRVGEQFF. The DNA of the CDR3 is TGTGCCAGCAGTGCTTTAACTAGCGGGAGAGTAGGTGAGCAGTTCTTC.

V and J are TRBV30 and TRBJ1-5, with 10 bases aligning to TRBD1. CDR1 is GTSNPN and CDR2 is SVGIG in the germline V gene (reference sequence). V lost 0 bases, J lost 2 bases, and 13 bases stayed unmatched. This CDR3 comprises 19 residues. The CDR3: CAWSVPGQGIGVGNQPQHF. The CDR3 DNA is TGTGCCTGGAGTGTACCGGGACAGGGGATCGGTGTGGGCAATCAGCCCCAGCATTTT.

The chain couples TRBV2 to TRBJ1-2; 8 bases agree with TRBD1. The germline V gene has CDR1 SNHLY and CDR2 FYNNEI. V shed 6 bases and J 5 bases; nucleotides not matched to a gene: 11. This CDR3 has 15 amino acids. CDR3 sequence (DNA): TGTGCCAGCAGCAACGACGGACAGGGAGGGTATGGCTACACCTTC. It encodes CASSNDGQGGYGYTF.

The CDR3 sequence: CASSLSTGFFRELFF. CDR3 nucleotide sequence: TGTGCCAGCAGCCTTTCGACAGGGTTTTTCCGGGAGCTGTTTTTT. This sequence joins TRBV28 and TRBJ2-2; 7 bases match TRBD1. From germline, CDR1 is MDHEN and CDR2 SYDVKM. Germline trimming cut 6 bases from V and 9 bases from J; bases unmatched to any gene: 13. The CDR3 sequence is 15 residues long.

This clone has a single count. The V gene is TRBV11-3, the J gene TRBJ2-1, with 11 bases identical to TRBD2. The junction had 2 bases not matched to a gene; V was cut back by 1 base and J by 9 bases. The CDR3 totals 14 residues. Germline V gene data show CDR1 as SGHNT and CDR2 as YENEEA. The CDR3 nucleotides read TGTGCCAGCAGCTTAGGAACTAGCGGGGGTGAGCAGTTCTTC. This codes for CASSLGTSGGEQFF. The full variable domain, with the rest looked up from reference TRBV11-3 and TRBJ2-1, is EAGVVQSPRYKIIEKKQPVAFWCNPISGHNTLYWYLQNLGQGPELLIRYENEEAVDDSQLPKDRFSAERLKGVDSTLKIQPAELGDSAVYLCASSLGTSGGEQFFGPGTRLTVL.

The chain has TRBV7-6 and TRBJ2-2; D gene uncertain. The CDR3 is 14 residues long. Germline V gene lookup returns CDR1 SGHVS and CDR2 FNYEAQ. V lost 6 bases, J lost 4 bases, and 12 bases lay in between. The chain's CDR3 is CASRELSFTGELFF. The CDR3, as DNA: TGTGCCAGCAGGGAATTATCTTTCACCGGGGAGCTGTTTTTT.

The chain is built from TRBV5-4 and TRBJ2-7; the D gene is possibly TRBD2 (6 bases). Germline loops: CDR1 SGHNT, CDR2 YYREEE (reference sequence). The CDR3 loop spans 16 amino acids. Trimming shortened V by 0 bases and J by 0 bases, and 13 bases separated the two germline ends. The chain's CDR3 is CASSLGVGGNSYEQYF. CDR3 coding DNA: TGTGCCAGCAGCTTGGGGGTAGGCGGGAACTCCTACGAGCAGTACTTC.

The rearrangement joins TRBV21-1 to TRBJ2-1; the table's D call, TRBD2, has no DNA check behind it. TRBV21-1 represents a pseudogene. The CDR3 loop spans 20 amino acids. DNA of the CDR3: TGTGCCAGCAGCAAAATCGGGAAACACGGGACTAGCGGGTTCGAGAATGAGCAGTTCTTC. Amino acid sequence: CASSKIGKHGTSGFENEQFF.

This clone was observed a single time. The chain links TRBV9 to TRBJ2-6; a possible D gene is TRBD2 (6 bases). CDR3 size: 16 residues. The germline V and J ends were trimmed by 7 bases and 0 bases, with 14 bases remaining between them. Germline V gives CDR1 SGDLS, CDR2 YYNGEE. The CDR3 region is CASRASVRSGANVLTF. The DNA for the CDR3 is TGTGCCAGCCGGGCTAGCGTTCGCTCTGGGGCCAACGTCCTGACTTTC.

This sequence joins TRBV27 and TRBJ2-1, with TRBD2 matching 11 bases. The CDR3 runs to 18 residues. Looked up from germline, CDR1 is MNHEY and CDR2 is SMNVEV (reference sequence). The junction had 13 bases not matched to a gene; V was cut back by 3 bases and J by 6 bases. This CDR3 reads CASSFGISGRDRGNEQFF. The CDR3 nucleotides are TGTGCCAGCAGTTTCGGGATTAGCGGGAGGGACCGCGGCAATGAGCAGTTCTTC.

The table lists this clone with a count of one. The V call is TRBV20-1, the J call TRBJ2-1; D gene ambiguous. This CDR3 comprises 11 residues. Germline lookup yields CDR1 DFQATT and CDR2 SNEGSKA (reference sequence). Trimming removed 6 bases from V and 13 bases from J, with 16 bases in between. In DNA, the CDR3 is TGCAGTGCCCCTACTACACCCGGACAGTTCTTC. It codes for CSAPTTPGQFF.

V and J are TRBV5-1 and TRBJ1-2; TRBD1 might be the D (5 bases). This CDR3 comprises 15 residues. The V end was cut by 0 bases, the J end by 8 bases, with 17 bases between. Per the germline V gene, CDR1 is SGHRS and CDR2 is YFSETQ. The CDR3 DNA reads as TGCGCCAGCAGCTTGGCCGGTGAAGGAGGGGAAGGCTACACCTTC. This sequence encodes CASSLAGEGGEGYTF. Drawing the rest from reference TRBV5-1 and TRBJ1-2, the complete variable domain is KAGVTQTPRYLIKTRGQQVTLSCSPISGHRSVSWYQQTPGQGLQFLFEYFSETQRNKGNFPGRFSGRQFSNSRSEMNVSTLELGDSALYLCASSLAGEGGEGYTFGSGTRLTVV.

This clone showed up just a few times. V is TRBV4-3 and J is TRBJ1-3; the D is unclear. This CDR3 contains 16 residues. Germline V lookup: CDR1 LGHNA, CDR2 YSLEER. V was trimmed by 1 base and J by 4 bases, leaving 14 bases between them. CDR3 nucleotide sequence: TGCGCCAGCAGCCAAGCGGTGATGGCGAACGGAAACACCATATATTTT. It yields the protein CASSQAVMANGNTIYF.

The chain has TRBV6-5 and TRBJ1-1; the D is unclear. The length of the CDR3 is 14 residues. Germline CDR1 and CDR2: MNHEY and SVGAGI. V dropped 4 bases and J dropped 0 bases, with 9 bases sitting between them. The DNA of the CDR3 is TGTGCCAGCAGTTTGGATGCCATGAACACTGAAGCTTTCTTT. This codes for CASSLDAMNTEAFF.

V and J are TRBV7-8 and TRBJ2-7; 9 bases map to TRBD1. The trim removed 6 bases at V and 5 bases at J, leaving 20 bases unmatched. This CDR3 region has 18 residues. Germline V gene sequence: CDR1 SGHVS, CDR2 FQNEAQ. CDR3 in DNA: TGTGCCAGCAGTCTTAAATCGCTTCCCGGGACAGGGTACAACGAGCAGTACTTC. Translation: CASSLKSLPGTGYNEQYF.

V is TRBV5-1 and J is TRBJ2-5; weak D call: TRBD2 (6 bases). The ends were cut back, 0 bases at V and 5 bases at J, with 17 bases in the middle. The CDR3 covers 16 residues. Germline CDR1 and CDR2: SGHRS and YFSETQ. The CDR3, as DNA: TGCGCCAGCAGCTTGGGTCGTGGGACCGGGACTGAGACCCAGTACTTC. Translated: CASSLGRGTGTETQYF.

The chain carries TRBV7-8 and TRBJ2-7; tentatively, D is TRBD1 (5 bases). Trimming cost V 5 bases and J 3 bases, with 17 bases left between them. Germline CDR1 is SGHVS and CDR2 is FQNEAQ. This CDR3 spans 15 amino acids. Here the CDR3 reads CASSPGDRIDYEQYF. The CDR3 DNA is TGTGCCAGCAGCCCTGGCGACAGAATCGACTACGAGCAGTACTTC. Full variable domain (rest looked up from reference TRBV7-8 and TRBJ2-7): GAGVSQSPRYKVAKRGQDVALRCDPISGHVSLFWYQQALGQGPEFLTYFQNEAQLDKSGLPSDRFFAERPEGSVSTLKIQRTQQEDSAVYLCASSPGDRIDYEQYFGPGTRLTVT.

This chain joins TRBV6-5 and TRBJ1-2; possibly TRBD1 for D (5 bases). Germline V gives CDR1 MNHEY, CDR2 SVGAGI. Trimming left V 4 bases short and J 1 base short, with 13 bases between. CDR3 length equals 15 residues. The DNA for the CDR3 is TGTGCCAGCAGTTGGGGGACCGGTAATAACTATGGCTACACCTTC. Amino acids: CASSWGTGNNYGYTF.